This T cell receptor (beta chain) was recovered during a study of Graves' ophthalmopathy and Graves' hyperthyroidism. Findings of the study overall: Using 13 signatures, a model distinguished ophthalmopathy from stable hyperthyroidism, reaching about 90% sensitivity and about 81% specificity.

This clonotype has at least ten counts. The antigen is undetermined. Transcripts of RNA were the source for amplifying TCR beta CDR3 regions. The workflow started with a first-round RT-PCR run with HTBI primers and then moved on to a second-round multiplex PCR. TCRdb fed the multiplex PCR reads into MiXCR, producing one record per CDR3 protein. The sample consists of about 370,000 distinct CDR3 sequences, 17% of them appearing once. Diagnostic conclusions were grounded in clinical symptoms, serum thyroxine, TRAb, thyroid ultrasound and orbital computed tomography. The PBMCs originated from roughly 11 ml of fresh peripheral blood. V lost 7 bases and J 13 bases, leaving 25 bases between the germline ends. The CDR3 totals 14 residues.

The material sequenced was peripheral blood. The chain recombines TRBV12-3 or TRBV12-4 with TRBJ1-2; D is possibly TRBD1 (5 bases). This TCR was recovered from an adult woman with stable Graves' hyperthyroidism. CDR3 nucleotide sequence: TGTGCCAGCACCTTAAATTTAGGGAACAGGTGGCTCACCTTC. Residues: CASTLNLGNRWLTF.